Shown below are 19 T cell receptor beta chains from a single sample sequenced in a study of T cell responses to AZD1222 COVID-19 vaccine. Method: immunoSEQ multiplex PCR; TCRdb's copy keeps in-frame clones and lacks some. The sample yields 25,000 to 35,000 clones, about 93% seen once. The material sequenced was peripheral blood, taken on day 0 of AZD1222 vaccination. These receptors all come from an adult in good health.

The CDR3 DNA reads TGCGCCAGCAGCCATCCGGGACAGGGGTCCGGGGAAGAGACCCAGTACTTC. It encodes CASSHPGQGSGEETQYF. The chain combines TRBV4-1 with TRBJ2-5; TRBD1 matches at 10 bases. This CDR3 comprises 17 residues. V lost 3 bases, J lost 3 bases, and 10 bases stayed unmatched. Germline values: CDR1 MGHRA, CDR2 YSYEKL.

The rearrangement uses TRBV10-3 and TRBJ1-2; no clear D gene. Germline V lookup: CDR1 ENHRY, CDR2 SYGVKD. Deletions cut 3 bases from V and 3 bases from J, with 2 bases between. The CDR3 contains 11 residues. The CDR3 bases are TGTGCCATCAGTGAATACTATGGCTACACCTTC. This sequence encodes CAISEYYGYTF.

This clone was detected a few times. This rearrangement joins TRBV28 to TRBJ1-5; D possibly corresponds to TRBD1 (6 bases). V gave up 5 bases and J gave up 0 bases, with 11 bases separating them. The germline V gene has CDR1 MDHEN and CDR2 SYDVKM. This CDR3 is built from 15 residues. The CDR3 nucleotides read TGTGCCAGCAGTCCTGACAGGTATAGCAATCAGCCCCAGCATTTT. Its protein is CASSPDRYSNQPQHF. Using reference TRBV28 and TRBJ1-5 for the parts outside the CDR3, the full variable domain is DVKVTQSSRYLVKRTGEKVFLECVQDMDHENMFWYRQDPGLGLRLIYFSYDVKMKEKGDIPEGYSVSREKKERFSLILESASTNQTSMYLCASSPDRYSNQPQHFGDGTRLSIL.

This clone was seen a single time. The rearrangement uses TRBV2 and TRBJ2-7; D might be TRBD1 (5 bases). CDR1 and CDR2 (germline): SNHLY, FYNNEI. The CDR3 is 11 residues long. The V gene lost 9 bases and the J gene lost 1 base, with 7 bases spanning the gap. The DNA for the CDR3 is TGTGCCAGGTCAGGGTCCTACGAGCAGTACTTC. Protein sequence: CARSGSYEQYF. Full variable domain (rest looked up from reference TRBV2 and TRBJ2-7): EPEVTQTPSHQVTQMGQEVILRCVPISNHLYFYWYRQILGQKVEFLVSFYNNEISEKSEIFDDQFSVERPDGSNFTLKIRSTKLEDSAMYFCARSGSYEQYFGPGTRLTVT.

The genes are TRBV12-5 and TRBJ2-1; 7 bases are shared with TRBD1. Per germline, CDR1 LGHNT and CDR2 FRNRAP. Germline trimming cut 1 base from V and 3 bases from J; bases unmatched to any gene: 6. The CDR3 is made up of 16 amino acids. CDR3 amino acids: CASGLGDRAFYNEQFF. The CDR3 DNA sequence: TGTGCTAGTGGTTTGGGTGACAGGGCTTTCTACAATGAGCAGTTCTTC.

V gene TRBV5-1 combines with J gene TRBJ2-7; D not certain. The V and J ends lost 4 bases and 5 bases respectively, with 16 bases between them. CDR3 length equals 14 residues. In germline, CDR1 is SGHRS, CDR2 YFSETQ. This chain's CDR3 is CASSPDISGDEQYF. In DNA form, the CDR3 reads TGCGCCAGCAGCCCAGATATTTCAGGCGACGAGCAGTACTTC.

V usage is TRBV10-1 and J usage is TRBJ1-2; D is perhaps TRBD1 (6 bases). Trimming removed 2 bases from V and 3 bases from J, with 10 bases in between. The CDR3 length is 14 residues. Per the germline V gene, CDR1 is WNHNN and CDR2 is SYGVQD (reference sequence). The CDR3 bases are TGCGCCAGCAGTGAGGACAGGATGTACTATGGCTACACCTTC. Translating it yields CASSEDRMYYGYTF.

The rearrangement joins TRBV11-2 to TRBJ2-5; 15 nucleotides agree with TRBD2. Germline V lookup: CDR1 SGHAT, CDR2 FQNNGV. The CDR3 loop spans 16 amino acids. V lost 5 bases and J lost 5; bases outside the gene matches: 6. CDR3 residues: CASSTGLAGGRETQYF. The CDR3, as DNA: TGTGCCAGCAGCACCGGACTAGCGGGGGGGCGGGAGACCCAGTACTTC.

V gene TRBV5-1 combines with J gene TRBJ1-4; 8 bases match TRBD1. The CDR3 is 15 residues long. After removal of 0 bases from V and 6 bases from J, the junction contained 4 bases not matched to a gene. Germline V gene lookup returns CDR1 SGHRS and CDR2 YFSETQ. CDR3 protein: CASSLGTGLDEKLFF. CDR3 coding DNA: TGCGCCAGCAGCTTGGGGACAGGGTTGGATGAAAAACTGTTTTTT.

The chain recombines TRBV10-2 with TRBJ1-2, with TRBD1 identical over 7 bases. CDR3 length: 14 amino acids. Germline lookup yields CDR1 WSHSY and CDR2 SAAADI. V dropped 9 bases and J dropped 5; count of bases not matched to a gene: 12. In DNA, the CDR3 is TGCGCCAGTCTAGCCGCCGGGACAGATTATGGCTACACCTTC. Amino acids: CASLAAGTDYGYTF.

The V and J genes are TRBV9 and TRBJ2-5; no clear D. The CDR3 consists of 12 residues. The germline gives CDR1 SGDLS, CDR2 YYNGEE. Trimming removed 4 bases at V and 4 bases at J, with 8 bases between. This chain's CDR3 is CASSYPRETQYF. CDR3 coding DNA: TGTGCCAGCAGCTACCCCCGAGAGACCCAGTACTTC. Based on the CDR3 plus reference TRBV9 and TRBJ2-5, the full variable domain is DSGVTQTPKHLITATGQRVTLRCSPRSGDLSVYWYQQSLDQGLQFLIQYYNGEERAKGNILERFSAQQFPDLHSELNLSSLELGDSALYFCASSYPRETQYFGPGTRLLVL.

DNA of the CDR3: TGCAGCGTTGACAGGTGGGAGGGCCTTGGGAATGAGCAGTTCTTC. It yields the protein CSVDRWEGLGNEQFF. The chain uses TRBV29-1 and TRBJ2-1; TRBD2 matches at 7 bases. The CDR3 covers 15 residues. Trimming took 3 bases from V and 7 from J; bases not matched to a gene: 12. Germline V CDR1 and CDR2: SQVTM, ANQGSEA.

The chain joins TRBV7-2 to TRBJ2-7, with 12 bases fitting TRBD2. Germline CDR1 reads SGHTA; CDR2 reads FQGNSA. The CDR3 is 17 amino acids. The ends lost 3 bases at V and 7 bases at J; junction bases unmatched: 13. CDR3 protein: CASSFPGASGRAGEQYF. As DNA, the CDR3 is TGTGCCAGCAGCTTCCCCGGGGCTAGCGGGAGGGCCGGGGAGCAGTACTTC.

This chain uses TRBV2 with TRBJ1-3; D might be TRBD1 (5 bases). Trimming removed 1 base at V and 4 bases at J, with 11 bases between. This CDR3 spans 15 amino acids. In germline, CDR1 is SNHLY, CDR2 FYNNEI. The CDR3 bases are TGTGCCAGCAGTGAAGAAGGAGGGGTGGGAAACACCATATATTTT. Protein: CASSEEGGVGNTIYF.

This clone was detected only once. V and J are TRBV7-6 and TRBJ1-5; weak D call: TRBD1 (6 bases). This CDR3 has 13 residues. Looked up from germline, CDR1 is SGHVS and CDR2 is FNYEAQ. Trimming stripped 1 base from V and 5 bases from J, with 6 bases between. The CDR3 sequence is CASSLGQDQPQHF. The DNA for the CDR3 is TGTGCCAGCAGCTTAGGACAGGATCAGCCCCAGCATTTT.

The V gene is TRBV18, the J gene TRBJ1-5, with D maybe TRBD1 (6 bases). This CDR3 spans 14 amino acids. V was shortened by 5 bases and J by 2 bases, with 10 bases between the two germline ends. Germline V gene sequence: CDR1 KGHSH, CDR2 LQKENI. CDR3 nucleotides: TGTGCCAGCTCAGTCAACAGGGGCAATCAGCCCCAGCATTTT. This codes for CASSVNRGNQPQHF.

As regards this clone: Other DNA sequences from this sample encode an identical CDR3 as well. CDR3 region: CASSLTGATNEKLFF. CDR3 nucleotides: TGTGCCAGCAGTTTAACGGGAGCAACTAATGAAAAACTGTTTTTT. V usage is TRBV28 and J usage is TRBJ1-4; D ambiguous. Deletions cut 2 bases from V and 0 bases from J, with 7 bases between. CDR3 length: 15 residues. Germline CDR1 is MDHEN and CDR2 is SYDVKM.

This chain links TRBV19 with TRBJ1-2, with D possibly TRBD1 on 6 matching bases. V gave up 3 bases and J gave up 7 bases, with 15 bases separating them. This CDR3 comprises 14 residues. Germline loops: CDR1 LNHDA, CDR2 SQIVND (reference sequence). CDR3 nucleotide sequence: TGTGCCAGTAGTATCCTCGGGGACACCTTTGGCTACACCTTC. Translating it yields CASSILGDTFGYTF.

This chain links TRBV5-1 with TRBJ2-5; a weak D match, TRBD2 (5 bases). V lost 0 bases and J 4 bases, leaving 13 bases between the germline ends. The CDR3 contains 15 residues. CDR1 is SGHRS, CDR2 YFSETQ, per germline. The CDR3 loop is CASSLDSGYPETQYF. Here the CDR3 DNA reads TGCGCCAGCAGCTTGGACAGCGGATACCCAGAGACCCAGTACTTC.